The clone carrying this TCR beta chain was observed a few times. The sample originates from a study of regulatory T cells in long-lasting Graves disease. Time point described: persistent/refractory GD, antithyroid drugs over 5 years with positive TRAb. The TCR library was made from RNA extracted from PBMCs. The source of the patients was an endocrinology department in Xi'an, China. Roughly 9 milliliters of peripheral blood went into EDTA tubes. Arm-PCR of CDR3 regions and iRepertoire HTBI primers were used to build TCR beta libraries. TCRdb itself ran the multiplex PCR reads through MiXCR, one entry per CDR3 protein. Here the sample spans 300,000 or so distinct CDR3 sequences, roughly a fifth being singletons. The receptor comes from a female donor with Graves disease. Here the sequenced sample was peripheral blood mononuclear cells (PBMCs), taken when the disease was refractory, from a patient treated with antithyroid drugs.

The CDR3 DNA sequence: TGTGCCAGCATCGACGACCCCTACAATGAGCAGTTCTTC. It specifies CASIDDPYNEQFF. This chain joins TRBV2 and TRBJ2-1; D remains ambiguous. V was pared by 7 bases and J by 2 bases, with 9 bases between. This CDR3 spans 13 amino acids. Germline CDR1 is SNHLY and CDR2 is FYNNEI.